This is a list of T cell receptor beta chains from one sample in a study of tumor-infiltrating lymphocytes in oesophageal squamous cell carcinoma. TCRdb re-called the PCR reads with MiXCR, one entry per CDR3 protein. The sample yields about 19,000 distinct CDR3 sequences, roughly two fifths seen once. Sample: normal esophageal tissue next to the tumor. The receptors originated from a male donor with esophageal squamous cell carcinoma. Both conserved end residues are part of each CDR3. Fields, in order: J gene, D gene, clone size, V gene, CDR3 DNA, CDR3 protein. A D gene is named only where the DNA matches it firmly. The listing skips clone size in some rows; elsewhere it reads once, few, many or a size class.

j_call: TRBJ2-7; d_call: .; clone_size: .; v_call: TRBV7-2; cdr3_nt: TGTGCCAGCAGCTTAGCCTTCGGAACAGGGCCCTACGAGCAGTACTTC; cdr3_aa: CASSLAFGTGPYEQYF
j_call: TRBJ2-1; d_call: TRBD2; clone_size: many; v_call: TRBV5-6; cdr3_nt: TGTGCCAGCAGCCGCGTCGGACTAGCGGGATTTGGCAATGAGCAGTTCTTC; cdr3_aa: CASSRVGLAGFGNEQFF
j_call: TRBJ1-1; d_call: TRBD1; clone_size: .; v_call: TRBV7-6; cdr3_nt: TGTGCCAGCAGCTCCGGGACAGCACAGATCGTTGAAGGAGCTTTCTTT; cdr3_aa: CASSSGTAQIVEGAFF
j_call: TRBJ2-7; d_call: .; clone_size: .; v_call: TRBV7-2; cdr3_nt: TGTGCCAGCTCCGTAGGTTGGGGCGAGCAGTACTTC; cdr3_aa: CASSVGWGEQYF
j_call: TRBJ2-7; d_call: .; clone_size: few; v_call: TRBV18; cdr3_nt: TGTGCCAGCTCACCACGGCTCAGGGTGGGAGAGCAGTACTTC; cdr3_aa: CASSPRLRVGEQYF
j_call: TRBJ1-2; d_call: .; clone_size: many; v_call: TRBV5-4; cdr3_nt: TGTGCCAGCAGCTTGTCGGCGGGGTTCTATGGCTACACCTTC; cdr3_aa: CASSLSAGFYGYTF
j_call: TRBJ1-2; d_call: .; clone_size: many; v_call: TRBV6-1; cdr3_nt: TGTGCCAGCACACGATCCAGGGGATATGAGGGAACTAACTATGGCTACACCTTC; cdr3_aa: CASTRSRGYEGTNYGYTF
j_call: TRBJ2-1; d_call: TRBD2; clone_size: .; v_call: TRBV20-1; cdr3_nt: TGCAGTGCTAGAGGAGGGGGCCCGGGACTAGCCCATGAGCAGTTCTTC; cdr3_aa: CSARGGGPGLAHEQFF
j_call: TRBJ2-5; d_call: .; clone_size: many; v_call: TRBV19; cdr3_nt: TGTGCCAGTAGTAACCAAGAGACCCAGTACTTC; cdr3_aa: CASSNQETQYF
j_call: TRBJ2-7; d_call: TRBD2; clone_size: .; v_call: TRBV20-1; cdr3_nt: TGCAGTGCTCTGAAAAGCGGGATATACTACGAGCAGTACTTC; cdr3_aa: CSALKSGIYYEQYF
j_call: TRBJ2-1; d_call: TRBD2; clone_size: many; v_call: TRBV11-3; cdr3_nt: TGTGCCAGCAGCCGCCGGATAACTAGCGGTTACAATGAGCAGTTCTTC; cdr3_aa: CASSRRITSGYNEQFF
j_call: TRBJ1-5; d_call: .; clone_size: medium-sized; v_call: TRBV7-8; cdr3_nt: TGTGCCAGCAGCCTAGATGGGGGATATCAGCCCCAGCATTTT; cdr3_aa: CASSLDGGYQPQHF
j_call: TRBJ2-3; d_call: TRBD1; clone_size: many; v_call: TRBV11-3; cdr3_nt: TGTGCCAGCAGCAAACGACAGGGAGGCACAGATACGCAGTATTTT; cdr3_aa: CASSKRQGGTDTQYF
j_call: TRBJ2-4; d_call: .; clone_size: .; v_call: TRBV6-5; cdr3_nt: TGTGCCAGCAGAGACGGAGACAAAAACATTCAGTACTTC; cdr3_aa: CASRDGDKNIQYF
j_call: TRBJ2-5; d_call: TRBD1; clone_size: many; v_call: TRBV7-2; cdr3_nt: TGTGCCAGCAGCGCCGCGGGACAGGGGTGGGAGACCCAGTACTTC; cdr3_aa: CASSAAGQGWETQYF
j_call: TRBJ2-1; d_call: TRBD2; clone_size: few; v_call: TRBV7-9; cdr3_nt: TGTGCCAGCAGACGTAGAGGGGAGACTAGCGGGAGTATGCCCTACAATGAGCAGTTCTTC; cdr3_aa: CASRRRGETSGSMPYNEQFF
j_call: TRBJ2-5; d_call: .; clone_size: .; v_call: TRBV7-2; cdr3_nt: TGTGCCAGCAGCTTAGCGCGAGAGACCCAGTACTTC; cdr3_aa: CASSLARETQYF
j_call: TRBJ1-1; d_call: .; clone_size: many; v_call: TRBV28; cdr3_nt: TGTGCCAGCAGTTCTCAGGGTCGCCAGAACACTGAAGCTTTCTTT; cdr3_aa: CASSSQGRQNTEAFF
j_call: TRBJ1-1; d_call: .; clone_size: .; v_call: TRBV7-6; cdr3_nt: TGTGCCAGCAGCAAGTTGGGGGGGAACACTGAAGCTTTCTTT; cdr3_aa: CASSKLGGNTEAFF
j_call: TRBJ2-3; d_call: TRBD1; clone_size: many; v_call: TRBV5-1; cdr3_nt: TGCGCCAGCAGCTCCCTCCCGGGACAGGCTCGCACAGATACGCAGTATTTT; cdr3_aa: CASSSLPGQARTDTQYF
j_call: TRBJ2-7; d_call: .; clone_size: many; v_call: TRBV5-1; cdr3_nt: TGCGCCAGCAGCTTGATGACCGGGTACTCCTACGAGCAGTACTTC; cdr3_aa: CASSLMTGYSYEQYF